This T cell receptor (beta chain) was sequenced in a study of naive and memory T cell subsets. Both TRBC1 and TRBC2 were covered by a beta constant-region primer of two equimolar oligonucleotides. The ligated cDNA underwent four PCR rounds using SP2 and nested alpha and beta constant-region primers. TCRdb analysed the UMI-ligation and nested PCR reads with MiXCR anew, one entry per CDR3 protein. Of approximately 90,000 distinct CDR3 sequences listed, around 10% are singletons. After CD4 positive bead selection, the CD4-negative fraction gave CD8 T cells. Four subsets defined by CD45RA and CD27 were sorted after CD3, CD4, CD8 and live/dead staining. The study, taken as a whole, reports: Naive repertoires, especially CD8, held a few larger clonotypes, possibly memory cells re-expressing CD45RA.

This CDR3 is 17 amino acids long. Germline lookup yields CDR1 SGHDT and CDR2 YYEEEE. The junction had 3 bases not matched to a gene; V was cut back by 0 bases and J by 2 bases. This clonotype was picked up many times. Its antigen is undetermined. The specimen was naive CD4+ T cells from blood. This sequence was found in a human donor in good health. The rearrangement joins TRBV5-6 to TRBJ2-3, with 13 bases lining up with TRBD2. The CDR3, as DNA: TGTGCCAGCAGCTTGGCGGGACTAGCGGGGAACACAGATACGCAGTATTTT. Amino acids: CASSLAGLAGNTDTQYF.